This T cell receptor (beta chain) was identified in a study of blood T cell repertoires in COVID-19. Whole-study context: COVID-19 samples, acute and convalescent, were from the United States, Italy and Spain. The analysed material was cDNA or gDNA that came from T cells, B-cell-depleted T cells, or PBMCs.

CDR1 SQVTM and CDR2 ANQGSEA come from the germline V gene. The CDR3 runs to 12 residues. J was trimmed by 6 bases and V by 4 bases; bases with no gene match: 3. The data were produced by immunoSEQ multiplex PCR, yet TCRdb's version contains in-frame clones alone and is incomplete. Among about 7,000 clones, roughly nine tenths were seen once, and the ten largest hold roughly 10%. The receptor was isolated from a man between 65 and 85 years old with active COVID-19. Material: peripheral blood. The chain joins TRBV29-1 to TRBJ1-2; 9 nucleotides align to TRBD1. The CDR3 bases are TGCAGCGTTGGTCGACAGGGGGATGGCTACACCTTC. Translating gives CSVGRQGDGYTF. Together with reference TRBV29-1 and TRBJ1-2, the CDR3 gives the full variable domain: SAVISQKPSRDICQRGTSLTIQCQVDSQVTMMFWYRQQPGQSLTLIATANQGSEATYESGFVIDKFPISRPNLTFSTLTVSNMSPEDSSIYLCSVGRQGDGYTFGSGTRLTVV.